Below are 6 T cell receptor beta chains sequenced from a single sample in a study of blood T cell repertoires in COVID-19. The data were produced by immunoSEQ multiplex PCR, yet TCRdb's version contains in-frame clones alone and is incomplete. The table includes roughly 200,000 clones, nearly 90% detected once. Sequenced input: peripheral blood. The receptors stem from a man aged 45-65 years with acute or convalescent COVID-19.

This clone was seen once. The genes are TRBV15 and TRBJ2-4; 9 bases fit TRBD1. Trimming at V came to 2 bases and at J to 4 bases, leaving 6 bases not matched to a gene. This CDR3 is 16 amino acids long. CDR1 is LNHNV and CDR2 is YYDKDF in the germline V gene (reference sequence). CDR3 nucleotides: TGTGCCACCAGCAGAACCGGGACAGGGACGAAAAACATTCAGTACTTC. Protein sequence: CATSRTGTGTKNIQYF.

The rearrangement links TRBV6-5 to TRBJ2-1, with TRBD2 as a possible D gene (5 bases). This CDR3 is built from 14 residues. Germline CDR1 MNHEY, CDR2 SVGAGI. V was shortened by 10 bases and J by 6 bases, with 19 bases between the two germline ends. In DNA form, the CDR3 reads TGTGCCACTAAACTGACTACTCCGGGCAATGAGCAGTTCTTC. This translates into CATKLTTPGNEQFF.

The chain carries TRBV18 and TRBJ1-3, with D possibly TRBD1 on 6 matching bases. CDR3 size: 20 residues. V was shortened by 2 bases and J by 0 bases, with 23 bases between the two germline ends. Germline CDR1 reads KGHSH; CDR2 reads LQKENI. The chain's CDR3 is CASSPNRLQQGYISGNTIYF. DNA of the CDR3: TGTGCCAGCTCACCAAACCGACTACAACAGGGTTATATCTCTGGAAACACCATATATTTT.

V usage is TRBV5-1 and J usage is TRBJ1-2; 8 positions agree with TRBD1. Germline lookup yields CDR1 SGHRS and CDR2 YFSETQ. This CDR3 spans 14 amino acids. The J segment lost 4 bases and the V segment lost 4 bases, leaving 6 bases of the junction unmatched. The CDR3 region has the DNA TGCGCCAGCAGCCCAGGGGGCGTAAGCTATGGCTACACCTTC. It translates to CASSPGGVSYGYTF. Based on the CDR3 plus reference TRBV5-1 and TRBJ1-2, the full variable domain is KAGVTQTPRYLIKTRGQQVTLSCSPISGHRSVSWYQQTPGQGLQFLFEYFSETQRNKGNFPGRFSGRQFSNSRSEMNVSTLELGDSALYLCASSPGGVSYGYTFGSGTRLTVV.

CDR3 amino acids: CASNPRQDISYEQYF. The CDR3 DNA follows: TGTGCCAGCAACCCCCGACAGGACATCTCCTACGAGCAGTACTTC. V is TRBV11-2 and J is TRBJ2-7; D possibly corresponds to TRBD1 (6 bases). Germline CDR1 is SGHAT and CDR2 is FQNNGV. The CDR3 sequence is 15 residues long. V was pared by 7 bases and J by 0 bases, with 16 bases between. Looking up the rest from reference TRBV11-2 and TRBJ2-7 gives the full variable domain: EAGVAQSPRYKIIEKRQSVAFWCNPISGHATLYWYQQILGQGPKLLIQFQNNGVVDDSQLPKDRFSAERLKGVDSTLKIQPAKLEDSAVYLCASNPRQDISYEQYFGPGTRLTVT.

The chain couples TRBV6-5 to TRBJ1-2; D may be TRBD1 (6 bases). The V end lost 7 bases, the J end lost 2 bases, and 14 bases lay between the germline ends. This CDR3 region has 14 residues. Germline V gene lookup returns CDR1 MNHEY and CDR2 SVGAGI. The CDR3 protein is CASNHRELNYGYTF. The CDR3 DNA follows: TGTGCCAGCAACCACAGGGAATTGAACTATGGCTACACCTTC.